Here is one TCR beta chain with its context. The data stem from a study of long-term antiretroviral therapy in people with HIV. Researchers report immunoSEQ v3.0 was run at survey level. Some clones are missing from TCRdb's copy, which holds only in-frame ones; the method was immunoSEQ multiplex PCR. The table records 40,000 or so clones, roughly 80% of them present only once. Trimming at V came to 5 bases and at J to 7 bases, leaving 16 bases not matched to a gene. The CDR3 length is 18 residues. Germline values: CDR1 LNHDA, CDR2 SQIVND (reference sequence). The receptor comes from a man between 18 and 29 years old with HIV. The chain combines TRBV19 with TRBJ1-4; 10 nucleotides line up with TRBD1. This specimen consisted of unsorted PBMCs, obtained 0.3 years after starting antiretroviral therapy. The DNA for the CDR3 is TGTGCCAGTAGTCCACTGACCCCGACAGGGGGCATCATTGAAAAACTGTTTTTT. The encoded protein is CASSPLTPTGGIIEKLFF.